This T cell receptor beta chain was found in a study of blood T cell repertoires in COVID-19. CDR1 and CDR2 from the germline V gene are SGHVS and FQNEAQ. CDR3 length equals 14 residues. V was cut by 5 bases and J by 1 base, with 9 bases left in between. The repertoire was sequenced with immunoSEQ multiplex PCR; TCRdb's copy has only in-frame clones and lacks some. The data show more than 20,000 clones, with about 89% seen just once and roughly 25% held by the top ten. The TCR comes from a human donor with active COVID-19. The donor label of this sample is uncertain. Source material: peripheral blood. The chain uses TRBV7-8 and TRBJ1-5; D is unresolved. The CDR3 coding sequence is TGTGCCAGCAGCCGAGGCAGGAGCAATCAGCCCCAGCATTTT. Translated: CASSRGRSNQPQHF.